Sequencing of this T cell receptor (beta chain) was carried out in a study of T-cell memory formation after mild COVID-19. Study as a whole: In these data, TCR clusters were largely donor specific.

A word on this clonotype: The antigen is unknown.

Whole-study results and caveats: Balance between CD4 and CD8 was seen in clones contracting day 15 to 85, and a CD4+ lean was seen in later expanders. The study detected some responding clones in pre-infection memory, suggesting cross-reactive memory joined.

Employing constant-segment primers, 5'RACE generated TCR alpha and TCR beta cDNA libraries bearing sample barcodes and UMIs. In TCRdb, the 5' RACE reads were re-called with MiXCR into one record per CDR3 protein. This sample has roughly 120,000 distinct CDR3 sequences, with approximately 15% found just once. Material for sequencing was PBMCs or a T cell subset sorted from them (not recorded which). This receptor was taken from an adult woman who had mild COVID-19 (a few samples of this study predate the infection). Cell type and time point are not known.

This chain's CDR3 is CASSHTTRDKYYNEQFF. The CDR3 nucleotides are TGTGCCAGCAGCCATACCACCCGGGACAAGTACTACAATGAGCAGTTCTTC. V and J are TRBV14 and TRBJ2-1; TRBD1 is a possible D gene (6 bases). From germline, CDR1 is SGHDN and CDR2 FVKESK. With 3 bases removed from V and 3 bases from J, the gap between germline ends came to 18 bases. The CDR3 runs 17 residues.